The entry below gives a single T cell receptor (beta chain) sequence along with its context. This entry comes from a study of control samples from healthy donors and cancer patients. The CDR3 contains 12 residues. The trim removed 11 bases at V and 0 bases at J, leaving 3 bases unmatched. Per germline, CDR1 MNHEY and CDR2 SVGAGI. TCRdb's copy holds only in-frame clones and misses some; the assay was immunoSEQ multiplex PCR. This table holds 70,000 to 90,000 clones, 70% to 90% found once. The TCR originated in a woman aged 55 to 70 with head and neck cancer. The sequencing sample was made of PBMCs. This chain connects TRBV6-5 to TRBJ2-7, with TRBD1 matching over 8 bases. CDR3 residues: CAVDRGSYEQYF. DNA of the CDR3: TGTGCCGTAGACAGGGGCTCCTACGAGCAGTACTTC.